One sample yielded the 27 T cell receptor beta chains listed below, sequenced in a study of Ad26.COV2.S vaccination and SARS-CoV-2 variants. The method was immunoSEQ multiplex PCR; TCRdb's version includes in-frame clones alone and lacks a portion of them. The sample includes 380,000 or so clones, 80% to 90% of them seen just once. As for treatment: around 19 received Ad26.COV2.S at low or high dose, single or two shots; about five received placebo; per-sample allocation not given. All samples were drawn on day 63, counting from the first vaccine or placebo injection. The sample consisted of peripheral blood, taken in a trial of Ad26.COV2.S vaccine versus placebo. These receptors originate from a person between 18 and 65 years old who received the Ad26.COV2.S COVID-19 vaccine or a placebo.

CDR3 nucleotide sequence: TGTGCCAGCAGCCAATTTACAGCAGGTAAAAACATTCAGTACTTC. Translating gives CASSQFTAGKNIQYF. V and J are TRBV3-1 (or the pseudogene TRBV3-2) and TRBJ2-4; no definite D call. CDR1 is LGHDT, CDR2 YNNKEL, per germline (reference sequence). The CDR3 extends over 15 amino acids. Trimming shortened V by 2 bases and J by 4 bases, and 12 bases separated the two germline ends.

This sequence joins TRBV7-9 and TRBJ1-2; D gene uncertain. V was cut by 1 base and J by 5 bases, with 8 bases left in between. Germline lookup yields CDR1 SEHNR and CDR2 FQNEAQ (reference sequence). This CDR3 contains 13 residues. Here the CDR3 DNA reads TGTGCCAGCAGCTTAGTAGGCACTTATGGCTACACCTTC. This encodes CASSLVGTYGYTF.

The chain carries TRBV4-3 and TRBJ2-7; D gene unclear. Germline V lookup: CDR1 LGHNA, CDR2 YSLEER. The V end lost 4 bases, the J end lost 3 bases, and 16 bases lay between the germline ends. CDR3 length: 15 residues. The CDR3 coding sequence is TGCGCCAGCAGCCCCCGTGTGGTGAACGTCTACGAGCAGTACTTC. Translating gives CASSPRVVNVYEQYF.

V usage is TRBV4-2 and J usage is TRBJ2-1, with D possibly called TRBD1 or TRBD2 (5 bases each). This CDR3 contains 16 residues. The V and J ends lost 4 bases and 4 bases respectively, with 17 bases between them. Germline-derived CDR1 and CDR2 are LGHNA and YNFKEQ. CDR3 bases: TGTGCCAGCAGCCTACGAGCCGGGACGGATTACAATGAGCAGTTCTTC. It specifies CASSLRAGTDYNEQFF.

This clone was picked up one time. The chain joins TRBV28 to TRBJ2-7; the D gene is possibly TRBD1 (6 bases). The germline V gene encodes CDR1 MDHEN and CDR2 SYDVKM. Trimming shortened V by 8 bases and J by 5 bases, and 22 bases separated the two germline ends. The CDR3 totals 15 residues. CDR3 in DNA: TGTGCCAGCGTTCGTCAGGGGCCCCGCAGCCACGAGCAGTACTTC. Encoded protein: CASVRQGPRSHEQYF.

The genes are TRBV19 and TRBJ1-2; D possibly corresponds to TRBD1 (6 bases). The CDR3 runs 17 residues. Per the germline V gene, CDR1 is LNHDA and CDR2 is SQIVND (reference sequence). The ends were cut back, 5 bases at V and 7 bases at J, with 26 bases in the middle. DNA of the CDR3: TGTGCCAGTAGTCCGCTAAGGGACATATCCCCTATATTTGGCTACACCTTC. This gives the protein CASSPLRDISPIFGYTF.

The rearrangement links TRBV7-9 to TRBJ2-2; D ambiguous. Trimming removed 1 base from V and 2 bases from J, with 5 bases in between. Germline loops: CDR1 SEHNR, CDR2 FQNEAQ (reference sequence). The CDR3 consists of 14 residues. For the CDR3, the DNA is TGTGCCAGCAGCTTAGACCCCAACACCGGGGAGCTGTTTTTT. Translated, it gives CASSLDPNTGELFF.

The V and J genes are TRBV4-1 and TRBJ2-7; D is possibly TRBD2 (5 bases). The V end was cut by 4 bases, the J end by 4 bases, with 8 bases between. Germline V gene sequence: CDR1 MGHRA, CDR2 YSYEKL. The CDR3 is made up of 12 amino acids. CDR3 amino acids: CASSPRGYEQYF. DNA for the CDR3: TGCGCCAGCAGCCCACGGGGATACGAGCAGTACTTC.

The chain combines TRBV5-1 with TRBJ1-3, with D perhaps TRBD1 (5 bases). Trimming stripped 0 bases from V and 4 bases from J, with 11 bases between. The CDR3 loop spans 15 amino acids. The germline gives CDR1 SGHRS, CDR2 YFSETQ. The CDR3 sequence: CASSLGQHPGNTIYF. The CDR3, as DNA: TGCGCCAGCAGCTTGGGACAGCACCCGGGAAACACCATATATTTT.

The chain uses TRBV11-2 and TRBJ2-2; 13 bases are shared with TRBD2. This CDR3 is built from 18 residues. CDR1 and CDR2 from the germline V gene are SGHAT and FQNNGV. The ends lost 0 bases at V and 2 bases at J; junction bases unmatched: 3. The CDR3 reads CASSLDRLAGGNTGELFF. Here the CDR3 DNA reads TGTGCCAGCAGCTTAGATAGACTAGCGGGGGGAAACACCGGGGAGCTGTTTTTT.

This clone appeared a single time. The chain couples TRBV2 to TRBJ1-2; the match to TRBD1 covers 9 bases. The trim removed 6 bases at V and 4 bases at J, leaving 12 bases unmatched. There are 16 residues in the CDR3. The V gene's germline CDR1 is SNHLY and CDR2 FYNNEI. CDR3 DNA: TGTGCCAGCAGGCTCGTTCCGGGACAGGGACCCTATGGCTACACCTTC. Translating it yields CASRLVPGQGPYGYTF.

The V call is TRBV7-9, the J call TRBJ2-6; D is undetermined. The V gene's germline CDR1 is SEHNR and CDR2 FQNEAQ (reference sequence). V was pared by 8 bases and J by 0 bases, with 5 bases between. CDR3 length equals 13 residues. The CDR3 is CASCSSGANVLTF. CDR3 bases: TGTGCCAGCTGCTCCTCTGGGGCCAACGTCCTGACTTTC.

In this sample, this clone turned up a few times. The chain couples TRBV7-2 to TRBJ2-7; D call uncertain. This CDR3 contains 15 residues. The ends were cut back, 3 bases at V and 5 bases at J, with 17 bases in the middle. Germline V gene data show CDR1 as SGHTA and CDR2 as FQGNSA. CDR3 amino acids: CASSFNAGPTHEQYF. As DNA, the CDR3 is TGTGCCAGCAGCTTCAACGCCGGGCCTACCCACGAGCAGTACTTC.

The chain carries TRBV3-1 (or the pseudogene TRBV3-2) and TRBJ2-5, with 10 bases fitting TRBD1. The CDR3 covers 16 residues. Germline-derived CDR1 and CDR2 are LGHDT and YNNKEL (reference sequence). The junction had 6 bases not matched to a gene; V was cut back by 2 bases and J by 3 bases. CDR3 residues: CASSQRDRGFEETQYF. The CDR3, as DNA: TGTGCCAGCAGCCAACGGGACAGGGGTTTTGAAGAGACCCAGTACTTC.

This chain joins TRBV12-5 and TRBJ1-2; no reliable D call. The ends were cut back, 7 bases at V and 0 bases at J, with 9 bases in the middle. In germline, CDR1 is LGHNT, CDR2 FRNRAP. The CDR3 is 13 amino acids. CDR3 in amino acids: CASATQTNYGYTF. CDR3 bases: TGTGCTAGTGCCACACAGACTAACTATGGCTACACCTTC.

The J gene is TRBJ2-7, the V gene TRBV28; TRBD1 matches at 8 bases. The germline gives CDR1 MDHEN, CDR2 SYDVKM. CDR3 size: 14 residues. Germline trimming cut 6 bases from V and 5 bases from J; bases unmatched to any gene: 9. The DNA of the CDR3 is TGTGCCAGCAGCCCGACAGGGGCATTCCACGAGCAGTACTTC. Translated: CASSPTGAFHEQYF.

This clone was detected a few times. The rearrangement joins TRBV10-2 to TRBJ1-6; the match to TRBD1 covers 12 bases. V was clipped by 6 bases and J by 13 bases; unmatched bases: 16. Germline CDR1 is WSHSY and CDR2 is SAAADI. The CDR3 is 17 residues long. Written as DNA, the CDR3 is TGCGCCAGCAGGCACTCCGGGACAGGGGGCGCCCCTCAGCCCCTCCACTTT. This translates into CASRHSGTGGAPQPLHF.

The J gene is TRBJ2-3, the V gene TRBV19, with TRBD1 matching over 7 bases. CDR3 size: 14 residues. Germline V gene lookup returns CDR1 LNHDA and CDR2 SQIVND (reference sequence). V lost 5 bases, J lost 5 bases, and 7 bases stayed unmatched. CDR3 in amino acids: CASSPTGWEDTQYF. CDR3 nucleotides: TGTGCCAGTAGTCCGACAGGGTGGGAAGATACGCAGTATTTT.

Written as DNA, the CDR3 is TGTGCCAGCAGAATTTGGGCAGGGGATGGCTACACCTTC. This codes for CASRIWAGDGYTF. The chain employs TRBV6-5 and TRBJ1-2; weak D call: TRBD1 (6 bases). The germline gives CDR1 MNHEY, CDR2 SVGAGI. Between the trimmed V and J ends, which lost 6 bases and 6 bases, there was a span of 14 bases. This CDR3 is built from 13 residues.

The CDR3 DNA is TGTGCCAGCAGCTTAGGAACAGGTTCCAGCTCCTACAATGAGCAGTTCTTC. Translated: CASSLGTGSSSYNEQFF. This chain connects TRBV11-3 to TRBJ2-1; maybe TRBD1 (5 bases). Trimming shortened V by 1 base and J by 0 bases, and 13 bases separated the two germline ends. CDR1 is SGHNT, CDR2 YENEEA, per germline. The CDR3 totals 17 residues.

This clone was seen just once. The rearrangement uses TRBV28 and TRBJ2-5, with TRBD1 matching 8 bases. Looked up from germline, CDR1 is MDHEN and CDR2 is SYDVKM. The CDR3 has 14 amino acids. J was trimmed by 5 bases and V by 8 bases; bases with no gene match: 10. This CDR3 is CASGLRGPRETQYF. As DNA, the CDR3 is TGTGCCAGCGGCCTCAGGGGGCCCCGGGAGACCCAGTACTTC.

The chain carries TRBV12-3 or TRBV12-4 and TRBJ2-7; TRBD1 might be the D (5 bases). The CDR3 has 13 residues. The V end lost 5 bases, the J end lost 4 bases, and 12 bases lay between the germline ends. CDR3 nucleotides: TGTGCCAGCAGTGCGCCGGACATGTACGAGCAGTACTTC. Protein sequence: CASSAPDMYEQYF.

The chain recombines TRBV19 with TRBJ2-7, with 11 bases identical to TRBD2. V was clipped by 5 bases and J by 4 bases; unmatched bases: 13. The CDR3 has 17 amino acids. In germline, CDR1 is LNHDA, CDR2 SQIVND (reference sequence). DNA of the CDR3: TGTGCCAGTAGTCTCTCCACTAGCGGGAGTCCCCCATACGAGCAGTACTTC. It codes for CASSLSTSGSPPYEQYF.

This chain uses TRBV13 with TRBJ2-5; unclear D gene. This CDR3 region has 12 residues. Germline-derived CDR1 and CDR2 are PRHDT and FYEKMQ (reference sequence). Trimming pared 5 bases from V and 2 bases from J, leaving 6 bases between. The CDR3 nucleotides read TGTGCCAGCAGCAGCTCACAAGAGACCCAGTACTTC. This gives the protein CASSSSQETQYF.

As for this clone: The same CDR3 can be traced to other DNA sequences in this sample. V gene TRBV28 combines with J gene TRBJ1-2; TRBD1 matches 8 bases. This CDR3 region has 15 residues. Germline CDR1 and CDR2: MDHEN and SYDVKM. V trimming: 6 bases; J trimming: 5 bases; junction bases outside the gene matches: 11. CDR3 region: CASSLRHRGGYGYTF. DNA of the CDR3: TGTGCCAGCAGCCTCAGGCACAGGGGGGGTTATGGCTACACCTTC.

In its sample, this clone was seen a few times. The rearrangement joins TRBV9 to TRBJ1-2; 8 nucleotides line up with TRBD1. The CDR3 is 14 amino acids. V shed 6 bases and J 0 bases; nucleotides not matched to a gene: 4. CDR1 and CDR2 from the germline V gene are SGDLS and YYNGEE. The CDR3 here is CASNRGTANYGYTF. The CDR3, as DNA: TGTGCCAGCAACAGGGGGACGGCTAACTATGGCTACACCTTC.

The CDR3 is CASSMDRMTGGGYGYTF. DNA of the CDR3: TGCGCCAGCAGCATGGATCGCATGACAGGGGGAGGCTATGGCTACACCTTC. The V and J genes are TRBV4-3 and TRBJ1-2, with TRBD1 identical over 9 bases. J was trimmed by 4 bases and V by 5 bases; bases with no gene match: 14. The CDR3 is 17 residues long. Germline loops: CDR1 LGHNA, CDR2 YSLEER.